This T cell receptor (beta chain) was sequenced during a study of T cell responses to AZD1222 COVID-19 vaccine. General observations from the study: White British donors predominated, females outnumbered males, and clonal diversity was possibly underestimated. The breadth and depth of Spike-specific TCRs increased once two AZD1222 doses had been given.

Germline CDR1 and CDR2: MDHEN and SYDVKM. There are 13 residues in the CDR3. V was clipped by 6 bases and J by 7 bases, with 13 bases between them. Generated by immunoSEQ multiplex PCR, the TCRdb table keeps only in-frame clones and is missing some. This table has 90,000 to 110,000 clones, roughly nine tenths appearing once. Timing groups of about 4 and about 12 weeks for second doses were pooled. Turning to this clone: Its specificity is not known.

The specimen was peripheral blood, collected 28 days after the second AZD1222 dose. This clonotype originated in an adult who received the AZD1222 COVID-19 vaccine. The chain has TRBV28 and TRBJ2-1; D is unclear. The chain's CDR3 is CASSLPGTNEQFF. In nucleotides, the CDR3 is TGTGCCAGCAGCCTACCAGGAACTAATGAGCAGTTCTTC.